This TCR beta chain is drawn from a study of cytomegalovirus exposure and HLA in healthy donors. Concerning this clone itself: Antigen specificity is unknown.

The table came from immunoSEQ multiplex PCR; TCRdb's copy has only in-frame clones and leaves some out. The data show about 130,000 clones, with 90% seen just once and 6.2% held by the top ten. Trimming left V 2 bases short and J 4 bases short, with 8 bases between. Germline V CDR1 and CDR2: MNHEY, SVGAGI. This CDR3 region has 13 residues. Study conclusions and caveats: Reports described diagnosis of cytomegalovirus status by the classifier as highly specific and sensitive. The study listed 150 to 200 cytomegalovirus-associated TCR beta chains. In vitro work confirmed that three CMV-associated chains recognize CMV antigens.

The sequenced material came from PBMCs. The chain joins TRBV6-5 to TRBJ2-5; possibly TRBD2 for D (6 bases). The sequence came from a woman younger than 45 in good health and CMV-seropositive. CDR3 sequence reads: CASSYGAGETQYF. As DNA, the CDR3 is TGTGCCAGCAGTTACGGAGCGGGAGAGACCCAGTACTTC.